This entry is about one TCR beta chain. Its cognate antigen has yet to be identified. No per-base quality is available; no much larger clone lies one base away. V is shortened by 2 bases, J by 7 bases, and the region joining them spans 14 bases. CDR1 and CDR2 are drawn from the germline V gene (reference sequence): MNHNY, SVGAGI. The CDR3 has 14 amino acids, counting the end cysteine and phenylalanine. The read is trimmed to its CDR3 DNA, 42 bases read in frame from base 1. After around 10 days of culture, CD4+ T cells were isolated with the EasySep CD4+ T cell isolation kit. Participants received two doses of either the BNT162b2 or the mRNA-1273 mRNA SARS-CoV-2 vaccine. Negative nucleocapsid antibody results before and after vaccination confirmed that the healthy vaccine recipients had no prior SARS-CoV-2 infection. Half of the culture medium was replaced with fresh IL-2-containing medium on days 3 and 7. Unless otherwise noted, each peptide stimulation condition was cultured in triplicate wells. PBMC were separated from whole blood using Ficoll-Paque Plus gradient centrifugation and were then either cryopreserved at -140C or used fresh. Genomic DNA was extracted from cultured CD4+ T cells with the QIAamp micro DNA kit.

The sample comes from a study of vaccination effects on CD4 cells after COVID-19 (dated by TCRdb to between 2021 and 2022). For the study in its entirety: To identify antigen-specific CD4+ T cell clonotypes by their expansion, the ViraFEST assay first stimulated PBMC with viral peptide pools and then applied TCR sequencing. Across the study, the median time from the second dose to post-vaccine sampling was 72 days (range 14 to 241). About 1.8 million PBMC per well were cultured with approximately 10 ug/ml peptides in IMDM containing approximately 4.7% human AB serum, 8.5 to 10 IU/ml IL-2 and gentamicin. SARS-CoV-2 spike-specific CD4+ TCR repertoires from before and after mRNA vaccination were compared in COVID-19 convalescent patients and in infection-naive vaccine recipients. A total of 10 COVID-19 convalescent patients and a handful of SARS-CoV-2-naive healthy vaccine recipients were included in the full study. Cultures from other donors in the study were sequenced using the Oncomine TCR Beta short-read assay on an Illumina iSeq 100.

Library construction relied on the immunoSEQ multiplex PCR assay. TCR beta CDR3 sequencing was performed on DNA from the cultured, isolated CD4+ T cells. Per the original workflow: Non-productive TCR sequences were removed and reads were trimmed to the CDR3 region, keeping CDR3s of at least 7 amino acids. Antigen-specific clonotypes were identified using the MANAFEST web app by comparison of expansion in peptide wells against reference cultures. Positive clones required FDR<0.05 expansion versus reference and all other wells, odds ratio above 5, and frequency above 0.1% in two replicate wells. Clonotypes significantly expanded in SARS-CoV-2 spike wells and in at least one common cold coronavirus spike condition were defined as cross-reactive. Levenshtein distance calculated with the stringdist R package was used to assess CDR3 similarity, and unrooted trees were constructed with ape in R 3.6.1. TCRdb limited this immuneACCESS table to in-frame rearrangements with V and J called. A share of clones is missing; checked studies link under half to unresolved V genes, and the rest is unexplained. V, J and clone size were drawn from that table, and D and trimming were deduced from the DNA. The sample table contains approximately 61,000 clones; only one count was recorded for 78% of them. The ten largest account for about 4.5% of the sample.

General conclusions and limits of the study: In healthy vaccine recipients, vaccine-induced clones were almost all SARS-CoV-2 mono-reactive, with only 1 of 255 being cross-reactive with common cold coronaviruses. Only a small number of convalescent patients were included, and no early post-infection timepoints were available, which limited the study. Clones induced by infection and clones induced by vaccination both contracted markedly at late timepoints after vaccination, which fits with T cell responses waning over time.

The material was CD4+ T cells from PBMCs cultured without peptide, obtained after COVID-19 vaccination. This clonotype was obtained from a human donor who received a COVID-19 vaccine. The chain employs TRBV6-6 and TRBJ1-2; the best D guess is TRBD1, with 6 bases matching. Read as DNA, the sequence is TGTGCCAGCAGTTACGAACAGGGTTTTGGTGGCTACACCTTC. This codes for CASSYEQGFGGYTF.